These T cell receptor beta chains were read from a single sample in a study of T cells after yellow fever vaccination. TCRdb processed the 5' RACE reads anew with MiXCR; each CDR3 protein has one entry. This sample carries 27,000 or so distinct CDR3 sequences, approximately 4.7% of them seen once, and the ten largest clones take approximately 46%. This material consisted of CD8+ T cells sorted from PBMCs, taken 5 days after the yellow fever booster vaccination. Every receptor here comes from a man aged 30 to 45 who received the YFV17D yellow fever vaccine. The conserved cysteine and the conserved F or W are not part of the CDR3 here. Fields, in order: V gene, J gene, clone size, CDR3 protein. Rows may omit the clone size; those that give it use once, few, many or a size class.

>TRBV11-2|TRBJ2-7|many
ASGQGPYEQY
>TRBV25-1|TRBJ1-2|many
ASSESVTSYGYT
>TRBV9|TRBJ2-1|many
ASSGVAGGRNEQF
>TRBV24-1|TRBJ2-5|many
ATSDWETQY
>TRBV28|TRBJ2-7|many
ASSPGGGQTYEQY
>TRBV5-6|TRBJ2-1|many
ASIKLAGSYNEQF
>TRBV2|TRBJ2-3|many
ASSEIRTGSTDTQY
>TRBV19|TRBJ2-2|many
ATRTSNTGELF
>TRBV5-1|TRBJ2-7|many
ASSSFIGSYEQY
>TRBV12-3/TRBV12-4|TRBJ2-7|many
ASSLRGAYEQY
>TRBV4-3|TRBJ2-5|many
ASSPPLVEGELTETQY
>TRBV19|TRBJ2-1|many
ASSIDPRGTPFDEQF
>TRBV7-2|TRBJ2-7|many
ASSLIGGAYEQY
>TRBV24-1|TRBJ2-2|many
ATRDRGDTGELF
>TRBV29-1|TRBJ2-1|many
SVTPGLAVYNEQF
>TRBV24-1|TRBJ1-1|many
ATSGGGTEAF
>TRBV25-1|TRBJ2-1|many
ASSDGREGYNEQF
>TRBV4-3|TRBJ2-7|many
ASRQPDRRWEQY
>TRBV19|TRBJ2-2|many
ASGRLAGVAGELF
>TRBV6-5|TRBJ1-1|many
ASSYSTGNTEAF
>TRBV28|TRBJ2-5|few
ASTLFRGQETQY
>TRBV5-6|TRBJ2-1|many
ASSLDSGSSYNEQF
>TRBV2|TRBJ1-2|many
ASDFGYGYT
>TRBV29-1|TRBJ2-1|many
SVGDTGTSGGDEQF
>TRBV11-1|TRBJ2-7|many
ASSLQGAWEQY
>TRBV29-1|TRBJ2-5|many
SVESQGRQETQY
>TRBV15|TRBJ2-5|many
ATSNEGTVKETQY
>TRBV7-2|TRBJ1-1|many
ASSLGLYTEAF
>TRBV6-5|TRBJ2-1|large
ASRTLARPNEQF
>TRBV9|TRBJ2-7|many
ASSVGVAGGAYEQY
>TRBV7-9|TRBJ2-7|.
ATDRGLNEQY
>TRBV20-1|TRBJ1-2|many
SARGGHEGEEDGYT
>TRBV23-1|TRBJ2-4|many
ASSQSSLAKNIQY
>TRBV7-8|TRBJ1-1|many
ASSLGQYEAF
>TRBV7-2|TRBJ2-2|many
ASSLGYTGELF
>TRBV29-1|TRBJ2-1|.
SVEEFSGDDGGNEQF
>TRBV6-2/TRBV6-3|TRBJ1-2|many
ASSTGTNYGYT
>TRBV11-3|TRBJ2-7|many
ASSLDAGQAYEQY
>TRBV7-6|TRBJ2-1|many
ASSTAGGVNEQF
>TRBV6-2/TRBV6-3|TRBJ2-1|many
ASSRWANEQF
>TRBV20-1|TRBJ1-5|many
SARVGGAGQPQH
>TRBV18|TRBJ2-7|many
ASSGTGGAYEQY